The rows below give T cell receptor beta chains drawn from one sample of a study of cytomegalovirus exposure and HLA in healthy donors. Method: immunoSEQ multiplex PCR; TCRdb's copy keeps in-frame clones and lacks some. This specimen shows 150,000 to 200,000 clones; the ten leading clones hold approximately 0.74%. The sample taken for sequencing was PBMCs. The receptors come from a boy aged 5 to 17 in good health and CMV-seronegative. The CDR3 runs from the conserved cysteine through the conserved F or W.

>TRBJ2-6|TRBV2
CAIWGQLAGANVLTF
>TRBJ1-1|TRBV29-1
CSAGRGSGNTEAFF
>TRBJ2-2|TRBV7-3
CASSGPGGELFF
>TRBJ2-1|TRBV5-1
CASSRTSGGATTYNEQFF
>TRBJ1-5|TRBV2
CASSGTMSNQPQHF
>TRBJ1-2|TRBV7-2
CASSPSSEGQGAIGYTF
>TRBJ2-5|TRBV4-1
CTSSQDVGGARETQYF
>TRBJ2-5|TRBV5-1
CASSPGTVYQETQYF
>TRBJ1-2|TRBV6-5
CASNNGGTVEGYTF
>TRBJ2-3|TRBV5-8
CASSSNYPAGGSTDTQYF
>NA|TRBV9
CASSKRGGTSPTHEQYF
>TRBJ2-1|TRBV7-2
CASSLGVSSNEQFF
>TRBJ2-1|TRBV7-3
CASSLTKQGQGAYEQFF
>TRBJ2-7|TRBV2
CASTDRAYEQYF
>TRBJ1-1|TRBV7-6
CASSAGLLNTEAFF
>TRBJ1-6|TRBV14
CASSHIRDSYNSPLHF
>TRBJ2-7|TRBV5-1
CASGSGDRGSYEQYF
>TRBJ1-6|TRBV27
CASSASRSPLHF
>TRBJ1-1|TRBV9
CASSVDPGMSEAFF
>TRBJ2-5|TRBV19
CASSPLQGRETQYF
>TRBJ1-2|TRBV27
CASSFSGENGYTF
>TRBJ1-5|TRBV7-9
CASSLEQGWPQHF
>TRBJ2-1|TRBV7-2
CASTMGPGDEQFF
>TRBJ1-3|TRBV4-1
CASSQVFSGNTIYF
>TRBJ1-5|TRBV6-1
CASSGPFPGQGYNQPQHF
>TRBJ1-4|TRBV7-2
CASSLGQGGEKLFF
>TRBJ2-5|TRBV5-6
CASSLGVAGLQETQYF
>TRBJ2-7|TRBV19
CASRPRDRGTYEQYF
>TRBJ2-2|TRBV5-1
CASRQENTGELFF
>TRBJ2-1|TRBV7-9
CASSSSGGSYNEQFF
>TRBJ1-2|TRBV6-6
CASSQDTDYGYTF
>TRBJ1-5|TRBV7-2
CASSLGGGGVQPQHF
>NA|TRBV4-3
CASSLVTSSYEQYF
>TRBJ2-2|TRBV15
CATSSRVAGGPGELFF
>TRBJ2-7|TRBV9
CASSVVGSSYEQYF
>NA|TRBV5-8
CASSLVASSYEQYF
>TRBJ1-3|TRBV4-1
CASSQGGQGSGNTIYF
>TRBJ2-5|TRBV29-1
CSVTSGVGGETQYF
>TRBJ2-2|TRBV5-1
CASSLVFGVNTGELFF
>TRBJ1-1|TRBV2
CASSIQNTEAFF